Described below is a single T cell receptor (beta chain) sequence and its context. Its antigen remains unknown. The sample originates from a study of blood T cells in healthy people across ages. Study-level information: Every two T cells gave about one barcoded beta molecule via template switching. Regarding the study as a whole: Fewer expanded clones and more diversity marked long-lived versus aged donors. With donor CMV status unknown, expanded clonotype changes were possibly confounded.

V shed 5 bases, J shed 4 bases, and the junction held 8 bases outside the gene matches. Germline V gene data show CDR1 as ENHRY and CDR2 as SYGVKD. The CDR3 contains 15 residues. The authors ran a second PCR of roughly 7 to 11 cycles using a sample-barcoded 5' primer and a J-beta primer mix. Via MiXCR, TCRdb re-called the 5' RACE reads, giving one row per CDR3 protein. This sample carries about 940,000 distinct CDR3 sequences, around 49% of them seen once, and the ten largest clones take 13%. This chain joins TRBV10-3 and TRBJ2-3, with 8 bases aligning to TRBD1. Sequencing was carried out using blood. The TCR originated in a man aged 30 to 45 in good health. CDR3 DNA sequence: TGTGCCATCAGTCGGACAGGGACGCAGGCAGATACGCAGTATTTT. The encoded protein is CAISRTGTQADTQYF.